The 28 T cell receptor beta chains given below trace back to one sample, sequenced in a study of regulatory T cells in long-lasting Graves disease (dated by TCRdb to about 2021). The time point label of this sample denotes: newly diagnosed GD, antithyroid drugs for less than 3 months. For both TCR sequencing and RNA sequencing, RNA was extracted from PBMCs in TRIzol. Library prep was done by multiplex PCR. TCRdb lists the instrument as Illumina HiSeq 4000. TCR beta libraries were built with iRepertoire HTBI primers and Arm-PCR amplification of CDR3 regions. TCRdb reran the public reads through fastp at Q25 and MiXCR, keeping productive beta chains. Merged by CDR3 protein, the rows form single entries marked with the most common genes and DNA. In all, the sample holds 530,000 or so distinct CDR3 sequences, and roughly 13% of those were seen once. The biggest ten clones account for roughly a tenth of the sample.

The same sample was also studied in work on T cells in Graves' hyperthyroidism and ophthalmopathy.

This sample comprised peripheral blood mononuclear cells (PBMCs), obtained at new diagnosis, from a patient treated with antithyroid drugs. The receptors come from a young man with Graves disease. Donor details come from another sample of the same person, matched by shared clones.

The genes are TRBV10-3 and TRBJ1-2; D not certain. This CDR3 region has 12 residues. From germline, CDR1 is ENHRY and CDR2 SYGVKD. V lost 0 bases to trimming and J lost 8 bases, with 7 bases between them. CDR3 sequence (DNA): TGTGCCATCAGTGAGTCTGGTAGCGGCTACACCTTC. Its translation is CAISESGSGYTF.

This clonotype was recorded a few times. The rearrangement uses TRBV19 and TRBJ1-2; D uncertain. CDR1 LNHDA and CDR2 SQIVND come from the germline V gene (reference sequence). This CDR3 has 14 amino acids. V was shortened by 3 bases and J by 0 bases, with 8 bases between the two germline ends. The CDR3 sequence: CASSIGVANYGYTF. Written as DNA, the CDR3 is TGTGCCAGTAGTATCGGGGTTGCTAACTATGGCTACACCTTC.

This clonotype has a handful of counts. The genes are TRBV20-1 and TRBJ2-3; D ambiguous. Germline lookup yields CDR1 DFQATT and CDR2 SNEGSKA (reference sequence). The CDR3 consists of 11 residues. V lost 5 bases to trimming and J lost 2 bases, with 5 bases between them. CDR3 residues: CSASVTDTQYF. CDR3 coding DNA: TGCAGTGCTTCAGTCACAGATACGCAGTATTTT.

This clonotype was detected a few times. The gene calls are TRBV5-1 and TRBJ1-3; the D is unclear. Trimming pared 5 bases from V and 1 base from J, leaving 16 bases between. The CDR3 is 16 residues long. Germline V CDR1 and CDR2: SGHRS, YFSETQ. The CDR3 DNA is TGCGCCAGCAGTTATCTCGACGGAACTTCTGGAAACACCATATATTTT. Its protein is CASSYLDGTSGNTIYF.

The J gene is TRBJ1-2, the V gene TRBV7-9, with 9 bases that match TRBD1. Germline V gene data show CDR1 as SEHNR and CDR2 as FQNEAQ (reference sequence). J lost 7 bases, V lost 3 bases, and 9 bases had no gene match. CDR3 length equals 15 residues. The CDR3 nucleotides are TGTGCCAGCAGCTTTGGAGGGACAGGGCATCGTGGCTACACCTTC. Translated, it gives CASSFGGTGHRGYTF.

This clonotype has ten or more counts. The V call is TRBV29-1, the J call TRBJ1-2; D call uncertain. Germline V gene data show CDR1 as SQVTM and CDR2 as ANQGSEA. The CDR3 covers 14 residues. The V gene lost 1 base and the J gene lost 2 bases, with 11 bases spanning the gap. The chain's CDR3 is CSVEGDTTNYGYTF. The CDR3, as DNA: TGCAGCGTTGAAGGAGACACCACCAACTATGGCTACACCTTC.

Only a few counts were recorded for this clonotype. The V and J genes are TRBV19 and TRBJ1-6; no firm D call. The V gene lost 2 bases and the J gene lost 7 bases, with 12 bases spanning the gap. Germline CDR1 and CDR2: LNHDA and SQIVND (reference sequence). The length of the CDR3 is 15 residues. The CDR3 DNA follows: TGTGCCAGTAGTATACTCCGGACGGACAATTCACCCCTCCACTTT. It encodes CASSILRTDNSPLHF.

This clonotype has a handful of counts. The chain links TRBV7-9 to TRBJ2-7; 12 bases line up with TRBD1. This CDR3 contains 16 residues. The V segment lost 3 bases and the J segment 6 bases; nucleotides outside the gene matches: 9. The germline V gene has CDR1 SEHNR and CDR2 FQNEAQ (reference sequence). This chain's CDR3 is CASSFLGTGGSGEQYF. CDR3 DNA sequence: TGTGCCAGCAGCTTCTTAGGGACAGGGGGCTCGGGCGAGCAGTACTTC.

This clonotype has at least ten counts. The CDR3 DNA reads as TGTGCCAGTACCCCCCAGGACAGGGGGCAACATGAGCAGTTCTTC. This encodes CASTPQDRGQHEQFF. The chain is built from TRBV19 and TRBJ2-1, with 11 bases aligning to TRBD1. The CDR3 consists of 15 residues. J was trimmed by 8 bases and V by 7 bases; bases with no gene match: 10. Looked up from germline, CDR1 is LNHDA and CDR2 is SQIVND (reference sequence).

Ten or more counts support this clonotype. This sequence joins TRBV6-2 or TRBV6-3 and TRBJ1-2, with 7 bases lining up with TRBD1. The CDR3 spans 14 residues. V shed 6 bases, J shed 4 bases, and the junction held 8 bases outside the gene matches. Per the germline V gene, CDR1 is MNHEY and CDR2 is SVGEGT. The CDR3, as DNA: TGTGCCAGCAGCCAACAGGGGCGAGGCTATGGCTACACCTTC. As protein: CASSQQGRGYGYTF.

The V gene is TRBV20-1, the J gene TRBJ2-1, with 8 bases fitting TRBD2. Germline V lookup: CDR1 DFQATT, CDR2 SNEGSKA (reference sequence). J gave up 3 bases and V 6 bases, and 13 bases lay outside the gene matches. This CDR3 is built from 16 residues. CDR3 in amino acids: CSALAATSGVYNEQFF. The CDR3 coding sequence is TGCAGTGCGCTGGCCGCCACTAGCGGAGTCTACAATGAGCAGTTCTTC.

This sequence joins TRBV2 and TRBJ2-2; tentatively, D is TRBD2 (6 bases). CDR1 is SNHLY, CDR2 FYNNEI, per germline. Trimming cost V 7 bases and J 3 bases, with 15 bases left between them. This CDR3 spans 15 amino acids. The CDR3 sequence is CASKGKLADTGELFF. The DNA for the CDR3 is TGTGCCAGCAAGGGAAAACTAGCAGACACCGGGGAGCTGTTTTTT.

This clonotype was recorded many times. This rearrangement joins TRBV2 to TRBJ2-3, with 10 bases fitting TRBD2. The CDR3 loop spans 16 amino acids. Trimming at V came to 7 bases and at J to 1 base, leaving 8 bases not matched to a gene. The germline gives CDR1 SNHLY, CDR2 FYNNEI. CDR3 DNA sequence: TGTGCCAGCAAGGTGGGACTAGCGAGGCGCACAGATACGCAGTATTTT. Translating gives CASKVGLARRTDTQYF.

The rearrangement uses TRBV20-1 and TRBJ1-3; no firm D call. The germline gives CDR1 DFQATT, CDR2 SNEGSKA (reference sequence). V was trimmed by 5 bases and J by 4 bases, leaving 12 bases between them. CDR3 size: 13 residues. CDR3 DNA: TGCAGTGCTCCGCGGTTGGACGGAAACACCATATATTTT. Its protein is CSAPRLDGNTIYF.

This clonotype has just one count. The CDR3 DNA reads TGCGCCAGCAGCTTGAGCGCCGTAGGACTAGCGGGAGTCCCCGGGGAGCTGTTTTTT. This codes for CASSLSAVGLAGVPGELFF. The V gene is TRBV5-1, the J gene TRBJ2-2; 13 bases are shared with TRBD2. The CDR3 is made up of 19 amino acids. Trimming took 1 base from V and 6 from J; bases not matched to a gene: 12. Germline V CDR1 and CDR2: SGHRS, YFSETQ.

This clonotype was detected ten times or more. This chain links TRBV12-3 or TRBV12-4 with TRBJ2-3, with D perhaps TRBD1 (7 bases). CDR3 length equals 15 residues. Trimming took 3 bases from V and 2 from J, leaving 12 bases between them. Here the CDR3 DNA reads TGTGCCAGCAGTTTTGGAGGGGGCATCACAGATACGCAGTATTTT. Protein sequence: CASSFGGGITDTQYF.

This clonotype was counted many times. The CDR3 DNA sequence: TGTGCCAGCAGTGACAGTTTATTCTCTGGAAACACCATATATTTT. Translated: CASSDSLFSGNTIYF. The V gene is TRBV2, the J gene TRBJ1-3; no clear D. This CDR3 region has 15 residues. Trimming cost V 3 bases and J 0 bases, with 9 bases left between them. CDR1 and CDR2 from the germline V gene are SNHLY and FYNNEI. The variable domain in full, completed from reference TRBV2 and TRBJ1-3, reads EPEVTQTPSHQVTQMGQEVILRCVPISNHLYFYWYRQILGQKVEFLVSFYNNEISEKSEIFDDQFSVERPDGSNFTLKIRSTKLEDSAMYFCASSDSLFSGNTIYFGEGSWLTVV.

This clonotype came up a few times. This chain links TRBV19 with TRBJ1-2, with D perhaps TRBD1 (6 bases). Deletions cut 4 bases from V and 2 bases from J, with 14 bases between. The germline CDR1 and CDR2 sequences are LNHDA and SQIVND (reference sequence). There are 15 residues in the CDR3. The CDR3 reads CASSTTGTHNYGYTF. The CDR3, as DNA: TGTGCCAGTAGTACCACCGGGACACACAACTATGGCTACACCTTC.

This clonotype was seen at least ten times. The rearrangement links TRBV29-1 to TRBJ2-7, with 8 bases identical to TRBD1. CDR1 is SQVTM, CDR2 ANQGSEA, per germline. V gave up 7 bases and J gave up 2 bases; unmatched junction bases: 7. The CDR3 length is 13 residues. The CDR3 sequence is CSAQGRGPYEQYF. In DNA form, the CDR3 reads TGCAGCGCCCAGGGCAGGGGGCCCTACGAGCAGTACTTC.

This clonotype was detected a few times. This chain connects TRBV20-1 to TRBJ2-1; the match to TRBD2 covers 8 bases. Per the germline V gene, CDR1 is DFQATT and CDR2 is SNEGSKA (reference sequence). J was trimmed by 6 bases and V by 0 bases; bases with no gene match: 10. The CDR3 is made up of 16 amino acids. The CDR3 protein is CSARDTYGRVFNEQFF. The DNA for the CDR3 is TGCAGTGCTAGAGATACTTACGGGAGGGTTTTCAATGAGCAGTTCTTC.

This clonotype appeared many times. This chain joins TRBV28 and TRBJ1-5; D uncertain. Per the germline V gene, CDR1 is MDHEN and CDR2 is SYDVKM. This CDR3 has 15 amino acids. The germline V and J ends were trimmed by 3 bases and 0 bases, with 9 bases remaining between them. This CDR3 is CASSFTGNSNQPQHF. CDR3 DNA: TGTGCCAGCAGTTTCACTGGTAATAGCAATCAGCCCCAGCATTTT.

V gene TRBV27 combines with J gene TRBJ2-7, with D perhaps matching TRBD1 (5 bases). Trimming left V 6 bases short and J 4 bases short, with 16 bases between. Germline values: CDR1 MNHEY, CDR2 SMNVEV (reference sequence). This CDR3 has 14 amino acids. The CDR3 region has the DNA TGTGCCAGCAGACGAACAGGATTGCAGTACGAGCAGTACTTC. It translates to CASRRTGLQYEQYF.

This chain joins TRBV3-1 and TRBJ2-7, with 7 bases fitting TRBD2. V was pared by 1 base and J by 5 bases, with 8 bases of the junction left unmatched. The germline CDR1 and CDR2 sequences are LGHDT and YNNKEL (reference sequence). The CDR3 runs 15 residues. Here the CDR3 reads CASSQAWGGTDEQYF. The CDR3, as DNA: TGTGCCAGCAGCCAAGCCTGGGGGGGTACCGACGAGCAGTACTTC.

Concerning this clonotype itself: A read error is possible here, since a much larger clone lies one base away. V is TRBV28 and J is TRBJ2-1; D is possibly TRBD2 (6 bases). Trimming took 7 bases from V and 8 from J, leaving 18 bases between them. CDR3 length equals 14 residues. Germline CDR1 and CDR2: MDHEN and SYDVKM. The CDR3 DNA sequence: TGTGCCAGCATTCGGGGACTGATCTCGGATGAGCAGTTCTTC. It encodes CASIRGLISDEQFF.

This clonotype has ten or more counts. V and J are TRBV6-1 and TRBJ1-2; D gene uncertain. The germline V gene encodes CDR1 MNHNS and CDR2 SASEGT. Trimming pared 5 bases from V and 7 bases from J, leaving 17 bases between. CDR3 length: 14 residues. The CDR3 region has the DNA TGTGCCAGCAGTCACCCGGGCTCGTCGGGTGGCTACACCTTC. Residues: CASSHPGSSGGYTF.

The chain recombines TRBV11-2 with TRBJ1-6; D ambiguous. CDR1 is SGHAT and CDR2 is FQNNGV in the germline V gene. This CDR3 has 12 residues. Trimming stripped 4 bases from V and 15 bases from J, with 13 bases between. CDR3 coding DNA: TGTGCCAGCAGCTATCTACGAGGGTTCCTCCACTTT. This encodes CASSYLRGFLHF.

This clonotype was seen at least ten times. The chain employs TRBV27 and TRBJ2-7, with 8 bases matching TRBD2. The V gene end was trimmed by 3 bases and the J gene end by 3 bases; junction bases not matched to a gene: 1. The CDR3 is made up of 13 amino acids. Germline lookup yields CDR1 MNHEY and CDR2 SMNVEV (reference sequence). CDR3 in amino acids: CASSFAGGYEQYF. As DNA, the CDR3 is TGTGCCAGCAGTTTTGCGGGGGGCTACGAGCAGTACTTC.

The gene calls are TRBV15 and TRBJ1-4; no reliable D call. The CDR3 loop spans 15 amino acids. Germline V gene sequence: CDR1 LNHNV, CDR2 YYDKDF (reference sequence). Trimming took 0 bases from V and 4 from J, leaving 9 bases between them. CDR3 sequence reads: CATSRDRQDNEKLFF. The CDR3 DNA is TGTGCCACCAGCAGAGATAGGCAGGATAATGAAAAACTGTTTTTT.